Listed below are T cell receptor beta chains from one sample, sequenced in a study of cytomegalovirus exposure and HLA in healthy donors. The protocol was immunoSEQ multiplex PCR, while the TCRdb copy is restricted to in-frame clones and leaves out a portion. The data contain roughly 98,000 clones, around three quarters of them singletons. Sequenced material: PBMCs. These receptors all come from a man aged 35 to 55 in good health and CMV-seronegative. Each CDR3 is given with its conserved first and last residue. D genes are given only for firm matches. Clone size appears in some rows only: once, few, many, or a class for an expanded clone.

-	TRBV5-1	-	TRBJ2-7	TGCGCCAGCAGCCTGTCCGGGGGTGACCCCTACGAGCAGTACTTC	CASSLSGGDPYEQYF
-	TRBV9	-	TRBJ2-2	TGTGCCAGCAGCGTCTCAGGCTCCGGGAGAAACGCGAACACCGGGGAGCTGTTTTTT	CASSVSGSGRNANTGELFF
TRBD1	TRBV7-9	-	TRBJ1-1	TGTGCCAGCAGCCTGGACAGGGGGCGGAAAGCTTTCTTT	CASSLDRGRKAFF
TRBD1	TRBV14	-	TRBJ1-2	TGTGCCAGCAGCCTTACAGGGGGCGCAGACTATGGCTACACCTTC	CASSLTGGADYGYTF
-	TRBV7-2	-	TRBJ2-7	TGTGCCAGCAGCCCTGGGCTTTTCTACGAGCAGTACTTC	CASSPGLFYEQYF
-	TRBV6-1	-	TRBJ2-7	TGTGCCAGCATCTACAGGTACGAGCAGTACTTC	CASIYRYEQYF
-	TRBV29-1	-	TRBJ1-3	TGCAGCGTCGCGGGTGGTGGTGGAAACACCATATATTTT	CSVAGGGGNTIYF
-	TRBV19	-	TRBJ1-6	TGTGCCAGTAGTATGACACAGACTAAGAATTCACCCCTCCACTTT	CASSMTQTKNSPLHF
-	TRBV28	-	TRBJ1-2	TGTGCCAGCAGTTCTCGAGTTTTTGGGCAAAACTACACCTTC	CASSSRVFGQNYTF
TRBD1	TRBV6-1	-	TRBJ1-4	TGTGCCAGCAGTGCCGGGACAGGGGGTCTTGAAAAACTGTTTTTT	CASSAGTGGLEKLFF
-	TRBV7-9	once	TRBJ2-7	TGTACCAGCAGCTTTAGTATTTACGAGCAGTACTTC	CTSSFSIYEQYF
TRBD2	TRBV7-6	-	TRBJ2-2	TGTGCCAGCAGCTTAGTGGGACTAGCGGGGGGCCACACCGGGGAGCTGTTTTTT	CASSLVGLAGGHTGELFF
TRBD1	TRBV19	-	TRBJ1-5	TGTGCCAGTAGTTCCAGTCCCGGGACAGGACTTAGCAATCAGCCCCAGCATTTT	CASSSSPGTGLSNQPQHF
TRBD1	TRBV15	-	TRBJ2-1	TGTGCCACCGACCGGGACAGGGCAAATGAGCAGTTCTTC	CATDRDRANEQFF
TRBD2	TRBV6-5	-	TRBJ2-5	TGTGCCAGCAGGGTACTAGCGGGAGGCGGTGAGACCCAGTACTTC	CASRVLAGGGETQYF
-	TRBV4-3	-	TRBJ2-7	TGCGCCAGCAGCCAAGATTGGGGTGGGAGTGCCTACGAGCAGTACTTC	CASSQDWGGSAYEQYF
TRBD2	TRBV7-6	-	TRBJ2-1	TGTGCCAGCAGCTTATTCAGGGGTAGCGGGGGGCCCGGGTATGAGCAGTTCTTC	CASSLFRGSGGPGYEQFF
TRBD1	TRBV7-8	-	TRBJ2-2	TGTGCCAGCAGCCCGGGACAGGGGGCGCGGACCGGGGAGCTGTTTTTT	CASSPGQGARTGELFF
-	TRBV28	once	TRBJ1-4	TGTGCCAGGAACCGCCAGGGCAATGAAAAACTGTTTTTT	CARNRQGNEKLFF
TRBD1	TRBV30	-	TRBJ2-3	TGTGCCTGGGCGGGACAGGGGGCTTGGGGTACGCAGTATTTT	CAWAGQGAWGTQYF
TRBD1	TRBV12-5	-	TRBJ2-1	TGTGCTAGTGGTTTGGTCGCCGGACAGGGGGCGGGTGAGCAGTTCTTC	CASGLVAGQGAGEQFF
-	TRBV30	-	TRBJ1-6	TGTGCCTGGAGTGTGCGACAGAATTCACCCCTCCACTTT	CAWSVRQNSPLHF
-	TRBV6-5	-	TRBJ1-1	TGTGCCAGCAGTAACGACAGAATTGAAGCTTTCTTT	CASSNDRIEAFF
-	TRBV28	-	TRBJ1-1	TGTGCCAGCACCTTGAACACTGAAGCTTTCTTT	CASTLNTEAFF
-	TRBV28	few	TRBJ1-5	TGTGCCACCAAACTACGGGGGGGCCGAGATAGCAATCAGCCCCAGCATTTT	CATKLRGGRDSNQPQHF
-	TRBV18	-	TRBJ1-1	TGTGCCAGCTCACCCCGGGGTACCCTGAACACTGAAGCTTTCTTT	CASSPRGTLNTEAFF
TRBD1	TRBV27	once	TRBJ2-7	TGTGCCAGCAAACCCGGGACAGCCTCCTACGAGCAGTACTTC	CASKPGTASYEQYF
TRBD2	TRBV5-5	once	TRBJ2-1	TGTGCCAGCAGCACTGGACTAGCGGCCTACAATGAGCAGTTCTTC	CASSTGLAAYNEQFF
-	TRBV5-4	once	TRBJ2-1	TGTGCCAGCAGCACTCGACAGTATAATGAGCAGTTCTTC	CASSTRQYNEQFF
-	TRBV5-4	once	TRBJ1-2	TGTGCCAGCAGCTTGGATTCAGGGATGGATGGCTACACCTTC	CASSLDSGMDGYTF
-	TRBV10-3	-	TRBJ1-2	TGTGCCATCAGTGAGTTTGGTCCAGGGAATAACATTTATGGCTACACCTTC	CAISEFGPGNNIYGYTF
-	TRBV28	-	TRBJ1-2	TGTGCCAGCAGTTTTAGGGCAGGGGCCACTTATGGCTACACCTTC	CASSFRAGATYGYTF
TRBD2	TRBV6-1	-	TRBJ2-1	TGTGCCAGCAGGGTGGGGGGGTACAATGAGCAGTTCTTC	CASRVGGYNEQFF
TRBD2	TRBV6-6	-	TRBJ2-1	TGTGCCAGCAGTTACTCGATAGCGGGAGGCAATGAGCAGTTCTTC	CASSYSIAGGNEQFF
-	TRBV29-1	-	TRBJ1-2	TGCAGCGCTCGCGGGCAAGTTCAGAACTATGGCTACACCTTC	CSARGQVQNYGYTF
-	TRBV19	-	TRBJ2-2	TGTGCCAGTGAGCCCAGGTCGAACACCGGGGAGCTGTTTTTT	CASEPRSNTGELFF
TRBD1	TRBV7-2	once	TRBJ2-5	TGTGCCAGCAGCTTTAGTCAGGGGGAAGAGACCCAGTACTTC	CASSFSQGEETQYF
TRBD2	TRBV9	-	TRBJ2-5	TGTGCCAGCAGCGTGTCGGGAGGGAATCAAGAGACCCAGTACTTC	CASSVSGGNQETQYF
-	TRBV5-6	-	TRBJ1-1	TGTGCCAGCAGCTTGGCTAGGGGAGGATCTGAAGCTTTCTTT	CASSLARGGSEAFF
TRBD1	TRBV7-2	-	TRBJ1-2	TGTGCCAGCAGCTCTTTGGGACAGGGCTATGGCTACACCTTC	CASSSLGQGYGYTF
-	TRBV18	few	TRBJ1-1	TGTGCCAGCTCATCGGACGGCGTGGGGGCATTGAACACTGAAGCTTTCTTT	CASSSDGVGALNTEAFF
TRBD2	TRBV30	-	TRBJ2-5	TGTGCCTGGGGGGTGACAGGACTAGCGGGGGGAGAGACCCAGTACTTC	CAWGVTGLAGGETQYF
-	TRBV19	-	TRBJ1-1	TGTGCCAGTAGTACTCATCCCTTCCCGCCCTTGACAAGACCTAACACTGAAGCTTTCTTT	CASSTHPFPPLTRPNTEAFF
-	TRBV5-1	-	TRBJ1-3	TGCGCCAGCACCCTCGGTGAGTCCTCTGGAAACACCATATATTTT	CASTLGESSGNTIYF
-	TRBV5-1	few	TRBJ2-4	TGCGCCAGCAGCTTGGGGCAGGGCGGCAAAAACATTCAGTACTTC	CASSLGQGGKNIQYF
-	TRBV25-1	-	TRBJ2-5	TGTGCCAGCAGTGAATTAGGTGACTCGGAGACCCAGTACTTC	CASSELGDSETQYF
-	TRBV27	-	TRBJ2-1	TGTGCCAGCAGCCTAAATCTAGCGCTCAACAATGAGCAGTTCTTC	CASSLNLALNNEQFF
TRBD2	TRBV7-7	-	TRBJ2-1	TGTGCCAGCAGCCCCCCGGCCGGGGGGGAGCAGTTCTTC	CASSPPAGGEQFF
-	TRBV15	-	TRBJ2-7	TGTGCCACCAGCAGAGGGGAGGCCCCAAGCTCCTACGAGCAGTACTTC	CATSRGEAPSSYEQYF
TRBD2	TRBV5-1	-	TRBJ2-5	TGCGCCAGCGGGGGAGGGTTTAACCGCCGCCAAGAGACCCAGTACTTC	CASGGGFNRRQETQYF
-	TRBV5-1	-	TRBJ2-7	TGCGCCAGCAGCTTGTTCGCGGGGCCTCCTGACGAGCAGTACTTC	CASSLFAGPPDEQYF
TRBD2	TRBV30	-	TRBJ2-3	TGTGCCTGGCGTCGGGGGGGGCAAGATACGCAGTATTTT	CAWRRGGQDTQYF
TRBD1	TRBV28	-	TRBJ2-1	TGTGCCAGCGCTCTGTTCGGGACAGTTAATGAGCAGTTCTTC	CASALFGTVNEQFF
-	TRBV28	once	TRBJ1-4	TGTGCCAGCAGCCTTCGGGAAAAACTGTTTTTT	CASSLREKLFF